This T cell receptor (beta chain) emerged from a study of blood T cell repertoires in COVID-19 (TCRdb year 2020). Regarding the complete study: Samples covering the acute and convalescent phases of COVID-19 were provided by collaborators in the United States, Italy and Spain. The prospective study material was composed of cDNA or gDNA derived from T cells, B-cell-depleted T cells, or PBMCs. The dataset comprised deeply sampled blood TCRbeta repertoires from subjects exposed to, actively infected with, or recovered from COVID-19. The repertoires were released in a freely available public database intended as a resource for research on the immune response to SARS-CoV-2. Samples came from the ongoing ImmuneRACE study (first 160 participants) plus 1,254 subjects from 6 global collaborators. A de-identified subject ID, COVID-19 status, age in years and sex were almost always included in the sample metadata. Where available, HLA class I and class II types were obtained from metadata supplied by the sample provider rather than from assay-based typing.

This clone appeared a single time. There is no known antigen for this receptor. Base-call qualities are not available, and no considerably larger clone is one nucleotide away. Whole blood was collected in K2EDTA tubes by collaborating institutions according to the institutions' own protocols. For TCRbeta analysis, collaborators shipped samples as frozen whole blood, isolated PBMCs, or DNA extracted from either of those sample types. TCRbeta CDR3 regions were amplified from genomic DNA using the immunoSEQ Assay, a bias-controlled multiplex PCR. Concerning the study's data processing: The number of nucleated cells in each sample was estimated from the amplification of reference gene primers within the assay. To quantify the absolute abundance of each unique TCRbeta CDR3 rearrangement, sequence reads were collapsed and filtered. For each sample, productive Simpson clonality was calculated as the square root of Simpson's diversity index over productive rearrangements. Not all clones reach the TCRdb copy of this immuneACCESS table, which keeps in-frame sequences only. Checked studies attribute under half of the gap to unresolved V genes and leave the rest unexplained. V and J calls and clone size are as listed in that table; D and trimming were resolved from the DNA. Recorded for this sample are 55,000 to 80,000 clones; around 83% of them occurred a single time. 5.3% of the sample is held by the ten biggest clonotypes.

What the authors observed across the whole study: The quantity of clinical and demographic metadata differed by source and by participant and was supplied without curation.

The receptor's source is a man aged 45-65 years with active COVID-19. Sequenced material: peripheral blood.

The CDR3 region: CASSLSPGEKLFF. In nucleotide form, the sequence is TGTGCCAGCAGCTTGTCGCCCGGGGAAAAACTGTTTTTT. The rearrangement joined TRBV5-5 to TRBJ1-4; the D gene identity is not certain. V is clipped by 1 base and J by 8 bases, and the sequence between their germline boundaries is 9 bases long. The germline V gene encodes CDR1 SGHKS and CDR2 YYEKEE (reference sequence). The CDR3 spans 13 residues, from the cysteine through the phenylalanine. Of the read, only the CDR3 DNA is kept; its 39 bases are in frame from base 1.